This T cell receptor (beta chain) was documented in a study of blood T cell repertoires in COVID-19. Study summary: Collection of acute and convalescent COVID-19 samples took place in the United States, Italy and Spain. The cDNA or gDNA used as material had been derived from T cells, B-cell-depleted T cells, or PBMCs.

As originally analysed: Scientists estimated how many nucleated cells there were by amplifying reference gene primers. Profiled with immunoSEQ multiplex PCR; TCRdb holds only in-frame clones, not every one. V and J calls and clone size follow that table, whereas D and trimming were derived from the DNA. The sample carries around 250,000 clones, 86% recorded once. Trimming took 8 bases from V and 1 from J, leaving 11 bases between them. There are 14 residues in the CDR3. Germline CDR1 and CDR2: MDHEN and SYDVKM. This clonotype was obtained from a man aged 60 to 75 with acute or convalescent COVID-19. This sequence joins TRBV28 and TRBJ2-2; D may be TRBD1 (6 bases). The specimen was peripheral blood. In nucleotides, the CDR3 is TGTGCCAGCCTGCAGGGGCTGAACACCGGGGAGCTGTTTTTT. Translation gives CASLQGLNTGELFF.